The rows below give T cell receptor beta chains drawn from one sample of a study of T cell responses to AZD1222 COVID-19 vaccine. Sequenced by immunoSEQ multiplex PCR; TCRdb stores in-frame clones only, minus some. The sample has tens of thousands of clones, 65% to 80% seen once. Sequenced material: peripheral blood, taken 28 days after the second AZD1222 dose. These receptors all come from an adult who received the AZD1222 COVID-19 vaccine. The CDR3 runs from the conserved cysteine through the conserved F or W. The D gene is left open where the match is weak. Only part of the rows carry a size: once, few, many, or a class if the clone is expanded.

clone_size: NA
j_call: TRBJ1-4
d_call: NA
v_call: TRBV5-6
cdr3_aa: CASSLALGTNEKLFF
cdr3_nt: TGTGCCAGCAGCCTTGCCCTTGGCACTAATGAAAAACTGTTTTTT

clone_size: once
j_call: TRBJ2-3
d_call: TRBD1
v_call: TRBV29-1
cdr3_aa: CSVNPQDRGTDTQYF
cdr3_nt: TGCAGCGTTAATCCGCAGGACAGGGGGACAGATACGCAGTATTTT

clone_size: NA
j_call: TRBJ1-5
d_call: NA
v_call: TRBV7-8
cdr3_aa: CASSSIGGINQPQHF
cdr3_nt: TGTGCCAGCAGCTCGATCGGAGGGATCAATCAGCCCCAGCATTTT

clone_size: NA
j_call: TRBJ2-5
d_call: NA
v_call: TRBV6-5
cdr3_aa: CASISGQPGQETQYF
cdr3_nt: TGTGCCAGCATTTCAGGACAGCCCGGACAAGAGACCCAGTACTTC

clone_size: NA
j_call: TRBJ2-4
d_call: NA
v_call: TRBV7-9
cdr3_aa: CASSPGGRNIQYF
cdr3_nt: TGTGCCAGCAGCCCTGGGGGAAGGAACATTCAGTACTTC

clone_size: few
j_call: TRBJ2-6
d_call: NA
v_call: TRBV7-2
cdr3_aa: CASSFFGANVLTF
cdr3_nt: TGTGCCAGCAGCTTTTTTGGGGCCAACGTCCTGACTTTC

clone_size: NA
j_call: TRBJ2-1
d_call: TRBD2
v_call: TRBV2
cdr3_aa: CASSHQLAANNEQFF
cdr3_nt: TGTGCCAGCAGTCATCAACTAGCGGCGAACAATGAGCAGTTCTTC

clone_size: NA
j_call: TRBJ2-7
d_call: NA
v_call: TRBV12-3/TRBV12-4
cdr3_aa: CASSLGEGEQYF
cdr3_nt: TGTGCCAGCAGTTTAGGGGAAGGCGAGCAGTACTTC

clone_size: NA
j_call: TRBJ1-6
d_call: NA
v_call: TRBV27
cdr3_aa: CASRRDTYNSPLHF
cdr3_nt: TGTGCCAGCCGACGGGACACCTATAATTCACCCCTCCACTTT

clone_size: NA
j_call: TRBJ2-5
d_call: TRBD1
v_call: TRBV6-6
cdr3_aa: CASSYTGTDQETQYF
cdr3_nt: TGTGCCAGCAGTTACACCGGGACAGACCAAGAGACCCAGTACTTC

clone_size: once
j_call: TRBJ1-5
d_call: NA
v_call: TRBV30
cdr3_aa: CAWSPHGNQPQHF
cdr3_nt: TGTGCCTGGAGCCCCCATGGCAATCAGCCCCAGCATTTT

clone_size: NA
j_call: TRBJ2-7
d_call: TRBD1
v_call: TRBV28
cdr3_aa: CASSLEGQGQYF
cdr3_nt: TGTGCCAGCAGTTTAGAGGGACAGGGACAGTACTTC

clone_size: NA
j_call: TRBJ2-3
d_call: TRBD2
v_call: TRBV7-2
cdr3_aa: CASSLAAGATTDTQYF
cdr3_nt: TGTGCCAGCAGCTTAGCAGCGGGGGCCACCACAGATACGCAGTATTTT

clone_size: NA
j_call: TRBJ1-2
d_call: NA
v_call: TRBV28
cdr3_aa: CASSSSPGANYGYTF
cdr3_nt: TGTGCCAGCAGTTCATCCCCAGGGGCCAACTATGGCTACACCTTC

clone_size: NA
j_call: TRBJ1-4
d_call: NA
v_call: TRBV28
cdr3_aa: CASSFQGGGFNEKLFF
cdr3_nt: TGTGCCAGCAGTTTTCAGGGAGGGGGATTTAATGAAAAACTGTTTTTT

clone_size: once
j_call: TRBJ1-2
d_call: NA
v_call: TRBV27
cdr3_aa: CASSTSRDANYGYTF
cdr3_nt: TGTGCCAGCAGTACCAGCCGGGATGCTAACTATGGCTACACCTTC

clone_size: few
j_call: TRBJ1-1
d_call: TRBD1
v_call: TRBV7-9
cdr3_aa: CASREGTGRVSEAFF
cdr3_nt: TGTGCCAGCAGGGAAGGGACAGGGCGAGTCTCTGAAGCTTTCTTT

clone_size: NA
j_call: TRBJ2-1
d_call: NA
v_call: TRBV28
cdr3_aa: CASTNLGGPYNEQFF
cdr3_nt: TGTGCCAGCACAAACCTCGGGGGGCCCTACAATGAGCAGTTCTTC

clone_size: NA
j_call: TRBJ1-1
d_call: NA
v_call: TRBV7-2
cdr3_aa: CASSSERGVAFF
cdr3_nt: TGTGCCAGCAGCTCGGAGCGGGGTGTAGCTTTCTTT

clone_size: NA
j_call: TRBJ1-1
d_call: NA
v_call: TRBV28
cdr3_aa: CASSLGWGEAFF
cdr3_nt: TGTGCCAGCAGTTTAGGGTGGGGGGAAGCTTTCTTT

clone_size: NA
j_call: TRBJ2-7
d_call: NA
v_call: TRBV6-1
cdr3_aa: CASSEPRWGLYF
cdr3_nt: TGTGCCAGCAGTGAACCTCGTTGGGGACTGTACTTC

clone_size: NA
j_call: TRBJ1-5
d_call: TRBD1
v_call: TRBV19
cdr3_aa: CASSQDRGPNQPQHF
cdr3_nt: TGTGCCAGTAGCCAAGACAGGGGTCCCAATCAGCCCCAGCATTTT

clone_size: NA
j_call: TRBJ1-1
d_call: NA
v_call: TRBV11-1
cdr3_aa: CASSLDAGADTEAFF
cdr3_nt: TGTGCCAGCAGCTTAGACGCAGGGGCGGACACTGAAGCTTTCTTT

clone_size: NA
j_call: TRBJ1-1
d_call: NA
v_call: TRBV11-3
cdr3_aa: CASSLDLVPGALVDAFF
cdr3_nt: TGTGCCAGCAGCTTAGATTTGGTGCCGGGGGCGTTAGTTGACGCTTTCTTT

clone_size: NA
j_call: TRBJ2-7
d_call: TRBD2
v_call: TRBV12-3/TRBV12-4
cdr3_aa: CASRTSGGAPYF
cdr3_nt: TGTGCCAGCAGGACTAGCGGGGGGGCTCCGTACTTC

clone_size: once
j_call: TRBJ1-2
d_call: TRBD1
v_call: TRBV15
cdr3_aa: CATSKRDRGHYGYTF
cdr3_nt: TGTGCCACCAGCAAGCGGGACAGGGGGCATTATGGCTACACCTTC

clone_size: NA
j_call: TRBJ1-1
d_call: NA
v_call: TRBV20-1
cdr3_aa: CSASSGRVDTEAFF
cdr3_nt: TGCAGTGCTAGTTCCGGCAGGGTGGACACTGAAGCTTTCTTT

clone_size: NA
j_call: TRBJ1-2
d_call: NA
v_call: TRBV10-2
cdr3_aa: CASSESSGYGYTF
cdr3_nt: TGCGCCAGCAGTGAGTCCAGTGGGTATGGCTACACCTTC

clone_size: NA
j_call: TRBJ1-3
d_call: NA
v_call: TRBV7-8
cdr3_aa: CASSLRTLGSGNTIYF
cdr3_nt: TGTGCCAGCAGCTTAAGGACCTTGGGCTCTGGAAACACCATATATTTT

clone_size: NA
j_call: TRBJ1-2
d_call: TRBD1
v_call: TRBV6-6
cdr3_aa: CASRGTGVAGYTF
cdr3_nt: TGTGCCAGCAGAGGGACAGGGGTTGCTGGCTACACCTTC

clone_size: NA
j_call: TRBJ2-1
d_call: TRBD2
v_call: TRBV3-1/TRBV3-2
cdr3_aa: CASSGLKSGGYNEQFF
cdr3_nt: TGTGCCAGCAGTGGGCTTAAGAGCGGGGGGTACAATGAGCAGTTCTTC

clone_size: NA
j_call: TRBJ2-1
d_call: NA
v_call: TRBV28
cdr3_aa: CASSGTLSGIFSYNEQFF
cdr3_nt: TGTGCCAGCAGTGGCACGTTGTCAGGGATTTTCTCCTACAATGAGCAGTTCTTC

clone_size: NA
j_call: TRBJ2-2
d_call: NA
v_call: TRBV5-8
cdr3_aa: CASSPRDGWAVAGELFF
cdr3_nt: TGTGCCAGCAGCCCACGGGACGGCTGGGCAGTCGCCGGGGAGCTGTTTTTT

clone_size: NA
j_call: TRBJ2-7
d_call: NA
v_call: TRBV5-4
cdr3_aa: CASSLVGTVERGEQYF
cdr3_nt: TGTGCCAGCAGCTTGGTAGGAACGGTGGAAAGGGGCGAGCAGTACTTC

clone_size: NA
j_call: TRBJ2-5
d_call: TRBD1
v_call: TRBV7-7
cdr3_aa: CASSQTGGETQYF
cdr3_nt: TGTGCCAGCAGCCAGACAGGGGGAGAGACCCAGTACTTC

clone_size: NA
j_call: TRBJ2-2
d_call: NA
v_call: TRBV10-2
cdr3_aa: CASRAGANTGELFF
cdr3_nt: TGCGCCAGCAGGGCGGGGGCCAACACCGGGGAGCTGTTTTTT

clone_size: NA
j_call: TRBJ2-3
d_call: TRBD2
v_call: TRBV5-1
cdr3_aa: CASGNSGGAVDTQYF
cdr3_nt: TGCGCCAGCGGCAATAGCGGGGGGGCCGTTGATACGCAGTATTTT

clone_size: NA
j_call: TRBJ1-4
d_call: TRBD1
v_call: TRBV6-2/TRBV6-3
cdr3_aa: CASSPGQEEKLFF
cdr3_nt: TGTGCCAGCAGTCCCGGACAGGAGGAAAAACTGTTTTTT

clone_size: NA
j_call: TRBJ1-2
d_call: NA
v_call: TRBV12-3/TRBV12-4
cdr3_aa: CASSPGQDYGYTF
cdr3_nt: TGTGCCAGCAGTCCGGGCCAAGACTATGGCTACACCTTC

clone_size: few
j_call: TRBJ1-3
d_call: NA
v_call: TRBV3-1/TRBV3-2
cdr3_aa: CASSLVGWSSGNTIYF
cdr3_nt: TGTGCCAGCAGCTTGGTAGGATGGAGCTCTGGAAACACCATATATTTT

clone_size: NA
j_call: TRBJ1-3
d_call: NA
v_call: TRBV4-2
cdr3_aa: CASSQDGLSGNTIYF
cdr3_nt: TGTGCCAGCAGCCAAGATGGTCTCTCTGGAAACACCATATATTTT

clone_size: few
j_call: TRBJ1-3
d_call: TRBD1
v_call: TRBV5-4
cdr3_aa: CASSSGTGRGNTIYF
cdr3_nt: TGTGCCAGCAGCTCCGGGACAGGGAGGGGAAACACCATATATTTT

clone_size: NA
j_call: TRBJ2-2
d_call: NA
v_call: TRBV2
cdr3_aa: CASRARDVLNGELFF
cdr3_nt: TGTGCCAGCAGGGCCCGGGACGTACTCAACGGGGAGCTGTTTTTT

clone_size: NA
j_call: TRBJ2-7
d_call: NA
v_call: TRBV5-1
cdr3_aa: CASTPGVTSYEQYF
cdr3_nt: TGCGCCAGCACCCCCGGAGTTACCTCCTACGAGCAGTACTTC

clone_size: few
j_call: TRBJ2-1
d_call: TRBD1
v_call: TRBV7-2
cdr3_aa: CASSDLLRTGGYNEQFF
cdr3_nt: TGTGCCAGCAGCGACCTATTACGGACAGGAGGCTACAATGAGCAGTTCTTC

clone_size: NA
j_call: TRBJ2-5
d_call: NA
v_call: TRBV6-2/TRBV6-3
cdr3_aa: CASNPGWSGYEETQYF
cdr3_nt: TGTGCCAGCAACCCAGGGTGGAGCGGGTACGAAGAGACCCAGTACTTC

clone_size: NA
j_call: TRBJ1-1
d_call: NA
v_call: TRBV6-5
cdr3_aa: CASSTVAYTEAFF
cdr3_nt: TGTGCCAGCAGTACAGTGGCTTACACTGAAGCTTTCTTT

clone_size: NA
j_call: TRBJ1-2
d_call: NA
v_call: TRBV4-3
cdr3_aa: CAPPQLHSSDGYTF
cdr3_nt: TGCGCCCCCCCCCAACTCCACTCCTCGGACGGCTACACCTTC

clone_size: medium-sized
j_call: TRBJ2-3
d_call: TRBD2
v_call: TRBV15
cdr3_aa: CATSRVASGATTDTQYF
cdr3_nt: TGTGCCACCAGCAGAGTTGCTAGCGGGGCTACCACAGATACGCAGTATTTT

clone_size: NA
j_call: TRBJ2-3
d_call: NA
v_call: TRBV11-3
cdr3_aa: CASSLGQSTDTQYF
cdr3_nt: TGTGCCAGCAGCCTAGGACAGAGCACAGATACGCAGTATTTT

clone_size: NA
j_call: TRBJ1-1
d_call: NA
v_call: TRBV24-1
cdr3_aa: CATSDSTGTNTEAFF
cdr3_nt: TGTGCCACCAGTGATTCCACGGGGACGAACACTGAAGCTTTCTTT